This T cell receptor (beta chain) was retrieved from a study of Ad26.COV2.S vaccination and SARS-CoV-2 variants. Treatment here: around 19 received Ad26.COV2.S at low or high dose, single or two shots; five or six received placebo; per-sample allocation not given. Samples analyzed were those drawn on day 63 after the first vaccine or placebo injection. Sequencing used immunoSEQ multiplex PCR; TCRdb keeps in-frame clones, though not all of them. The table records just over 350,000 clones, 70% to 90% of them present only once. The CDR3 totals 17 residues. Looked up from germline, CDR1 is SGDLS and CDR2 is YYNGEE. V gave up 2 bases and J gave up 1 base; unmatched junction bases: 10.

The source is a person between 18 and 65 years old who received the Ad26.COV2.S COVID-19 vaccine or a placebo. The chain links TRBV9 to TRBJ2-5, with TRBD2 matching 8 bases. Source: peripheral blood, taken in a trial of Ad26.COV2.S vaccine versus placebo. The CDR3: CASSVGAAGAAQETQYF. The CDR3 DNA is TGTGCCAGCAGCGTCGGGGCAGCGGGGGCCGCCCAAGAGACCCAGTACTTC. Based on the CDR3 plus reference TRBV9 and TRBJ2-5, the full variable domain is DSGVTQTPKHLITATGQRVTLRCSPRSGDLSVYWYQQSLDQGLQFLIQYYNGEERAKGNILERFSAQQFPDLHSELNLSSLELGDSALYFCASSVGAAGAAQETQYFGPGTRLLVL.